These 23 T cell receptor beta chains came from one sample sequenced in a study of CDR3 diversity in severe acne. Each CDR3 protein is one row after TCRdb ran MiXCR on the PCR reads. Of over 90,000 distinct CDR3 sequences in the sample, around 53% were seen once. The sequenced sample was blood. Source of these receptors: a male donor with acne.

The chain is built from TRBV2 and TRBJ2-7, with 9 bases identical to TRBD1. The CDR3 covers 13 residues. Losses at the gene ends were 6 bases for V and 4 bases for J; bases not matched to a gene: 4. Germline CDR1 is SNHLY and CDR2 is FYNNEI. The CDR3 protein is CASSRDRDYEQYF. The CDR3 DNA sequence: TGTGCCAGCAGCCGGGACAGGGATTACGAGCAGTACTTC.

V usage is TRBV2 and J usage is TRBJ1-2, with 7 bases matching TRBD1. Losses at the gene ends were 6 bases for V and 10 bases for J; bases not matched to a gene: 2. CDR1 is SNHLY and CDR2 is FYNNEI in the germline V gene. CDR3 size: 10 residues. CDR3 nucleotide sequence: TGTGCCAGCAGGGGACAGTACTACACCTTC. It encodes CASRGQYYTF.

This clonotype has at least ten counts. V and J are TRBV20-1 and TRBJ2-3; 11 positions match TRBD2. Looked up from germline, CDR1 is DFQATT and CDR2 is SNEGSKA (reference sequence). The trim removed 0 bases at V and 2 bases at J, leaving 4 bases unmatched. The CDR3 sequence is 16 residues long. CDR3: CSARDGTSGDTDTQYF. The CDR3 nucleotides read TGCAGTGCTAGAGATGGGACTAGCGGAGACACAGATACGCAGTATTTT.

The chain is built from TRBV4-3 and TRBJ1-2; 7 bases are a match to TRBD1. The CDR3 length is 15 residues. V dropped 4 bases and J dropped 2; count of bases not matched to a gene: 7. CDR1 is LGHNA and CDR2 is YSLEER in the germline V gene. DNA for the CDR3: TGCGCCAGCAGCCCCGAACAGGGGTACAACTATGGCTACACCTTC. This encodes CASSPEQGYNYGYTF.

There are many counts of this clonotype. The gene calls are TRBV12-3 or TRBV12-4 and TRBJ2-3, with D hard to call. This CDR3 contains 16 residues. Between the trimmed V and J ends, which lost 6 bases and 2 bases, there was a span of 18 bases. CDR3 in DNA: TGTGCCAGCAGCCGTAAGTTTCGCGGTATCACAGATACGCAGTATTTT. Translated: CASSRKFRGITDTQYF.

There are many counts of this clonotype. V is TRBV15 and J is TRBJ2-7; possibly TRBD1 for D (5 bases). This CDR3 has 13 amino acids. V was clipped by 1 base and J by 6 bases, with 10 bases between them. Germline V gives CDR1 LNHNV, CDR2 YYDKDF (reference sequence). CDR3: CATSRVIGAEQYF. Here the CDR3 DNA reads TGTGCCACCAGCAGAGTTATAGGGGCCGAGCAGTACTTC. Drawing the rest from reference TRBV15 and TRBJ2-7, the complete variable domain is DAMVIQNPRYQVTQFGKPVTLSCSQTLNHNVMYWYQQKSSQAPKLLFHYYDKDFNNEADTPDNFQSRRPNTSFCFLDIRSPGLGDTAMYLCATSRVIGAEQYFGPGTRLTVT.

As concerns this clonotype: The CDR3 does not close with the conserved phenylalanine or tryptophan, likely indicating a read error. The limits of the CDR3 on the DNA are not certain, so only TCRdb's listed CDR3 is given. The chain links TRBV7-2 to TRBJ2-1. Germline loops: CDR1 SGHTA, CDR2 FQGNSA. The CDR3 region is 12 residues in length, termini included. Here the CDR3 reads CASSISSHEQLS.

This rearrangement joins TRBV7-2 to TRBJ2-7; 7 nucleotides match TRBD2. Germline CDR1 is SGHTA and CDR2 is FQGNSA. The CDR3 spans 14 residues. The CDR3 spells CAGGGGGGDYEQYF. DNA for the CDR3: TGTGCGGGGGGGGGGGGGGGGGGGGACTACGAGCAGTACTTC.

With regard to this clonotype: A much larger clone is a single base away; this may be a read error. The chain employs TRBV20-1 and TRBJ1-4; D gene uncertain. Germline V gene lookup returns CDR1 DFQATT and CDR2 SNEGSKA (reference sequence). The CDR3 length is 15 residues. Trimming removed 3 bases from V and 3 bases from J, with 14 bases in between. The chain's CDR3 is CSARSRRAANEKLFF. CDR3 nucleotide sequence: TGCAGTGCTAGGTCAAGAAGGGCTGCTAATGAAAAACTGTTTTTT.

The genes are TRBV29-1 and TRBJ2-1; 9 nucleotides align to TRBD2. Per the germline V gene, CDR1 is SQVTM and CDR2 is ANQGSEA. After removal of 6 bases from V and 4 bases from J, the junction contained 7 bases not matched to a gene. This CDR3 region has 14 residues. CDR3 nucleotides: TGCAGCGTGGCTTATAGCGGGAGTTACAATGAGCAGTTCTTC. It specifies CSVAYSGSYNEQFF.

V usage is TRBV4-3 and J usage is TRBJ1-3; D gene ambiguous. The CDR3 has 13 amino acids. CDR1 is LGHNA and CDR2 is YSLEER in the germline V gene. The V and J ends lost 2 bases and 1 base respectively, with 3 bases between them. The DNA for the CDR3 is TGCGCCAGCAGCCAAATATCTGGAAACACCATATATTTT. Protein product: CASSQISGNTIYF.

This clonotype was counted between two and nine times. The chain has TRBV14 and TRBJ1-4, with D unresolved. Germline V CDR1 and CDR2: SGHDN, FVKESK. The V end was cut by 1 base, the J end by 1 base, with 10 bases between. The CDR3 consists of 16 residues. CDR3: CASSQGGEGTNEKLFF. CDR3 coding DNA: TGTGCCAGCAGCCAAGGAGGAGAAGGAACTAATGAAAAACTGTTTTTT. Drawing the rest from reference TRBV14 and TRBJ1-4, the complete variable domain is EAGVTQFPSHSVIEKGQTVTLRCDPISGHDNLYWYRRVMGKEIKFLLHFVKESKQDESGMPNNRFLAERTGGTYSTLKVQPAELEDSGVYFCASSQGGEGTNEKLFFGSGTQLSVL.

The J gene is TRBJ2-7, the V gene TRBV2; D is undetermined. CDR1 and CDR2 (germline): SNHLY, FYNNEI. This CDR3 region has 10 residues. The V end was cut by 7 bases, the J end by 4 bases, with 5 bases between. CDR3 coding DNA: TGTGCCAGCAAAGGTTACGAGCAGTACTTC. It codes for CASKGYEQYF.

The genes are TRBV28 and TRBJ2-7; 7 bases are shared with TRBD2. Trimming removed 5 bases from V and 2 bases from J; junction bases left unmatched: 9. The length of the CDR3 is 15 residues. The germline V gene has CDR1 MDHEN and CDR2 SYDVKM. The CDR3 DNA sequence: TGTGCCAGCAGTAAGGGACTACCTTCTCCCTACGAGCAGTACTTC. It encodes CASSKGLPSPYEQYF.

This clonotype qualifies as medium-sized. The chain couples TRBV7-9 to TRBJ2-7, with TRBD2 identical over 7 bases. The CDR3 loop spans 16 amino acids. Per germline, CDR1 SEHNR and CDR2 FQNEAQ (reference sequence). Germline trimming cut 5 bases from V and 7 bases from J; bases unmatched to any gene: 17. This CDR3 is CASSRPPGGRSGEQYF. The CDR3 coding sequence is TGTGCCAGCAGCAGGCCCCCGGGCGGGAGAAGTGGGGAGCAGTACTTC.

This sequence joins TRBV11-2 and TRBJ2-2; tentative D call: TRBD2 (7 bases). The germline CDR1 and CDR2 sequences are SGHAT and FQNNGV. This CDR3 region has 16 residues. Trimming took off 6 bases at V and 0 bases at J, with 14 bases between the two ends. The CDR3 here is CASRFWGGPNTGELFF. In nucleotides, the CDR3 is TGTGCCAGCAGGTTTTGGGGGGGGCCGAACACCGGGGAGCTGTTTTTT.

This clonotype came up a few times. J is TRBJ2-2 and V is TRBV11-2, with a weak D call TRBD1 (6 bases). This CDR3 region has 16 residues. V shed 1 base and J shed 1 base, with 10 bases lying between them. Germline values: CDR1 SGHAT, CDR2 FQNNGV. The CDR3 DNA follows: TGTGCCAGCAGCTTAGTTTTACAGGGGAACACCGGGGAGCTGTTTTTT. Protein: CASSLVLQGNTGELFF.

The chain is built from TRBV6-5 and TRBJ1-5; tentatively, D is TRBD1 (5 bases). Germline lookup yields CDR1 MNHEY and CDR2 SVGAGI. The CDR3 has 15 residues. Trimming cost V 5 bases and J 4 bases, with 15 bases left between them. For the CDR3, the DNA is TGTGCCAGCAGTCTCCGGGACGGACCTAATCAGCCCCAGCATTTT. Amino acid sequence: CASSLRDGPNQPQHF.

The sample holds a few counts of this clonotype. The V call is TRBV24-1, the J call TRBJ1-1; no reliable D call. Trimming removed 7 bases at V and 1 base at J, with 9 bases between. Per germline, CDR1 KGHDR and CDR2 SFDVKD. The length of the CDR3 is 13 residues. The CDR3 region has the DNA TGTGCCACCAGGGATCAGGAGAACACTGAAGCTTTCTTT. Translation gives CATRDQENTEAFF.

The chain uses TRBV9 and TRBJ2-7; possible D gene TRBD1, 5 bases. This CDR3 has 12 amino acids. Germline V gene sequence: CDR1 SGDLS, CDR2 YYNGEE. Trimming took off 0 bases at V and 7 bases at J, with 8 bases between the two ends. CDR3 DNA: TGTGCCAGCAGCGTAGGGAAGGGGGAGCAGTACTTC. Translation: CASSVGKGEQYF.

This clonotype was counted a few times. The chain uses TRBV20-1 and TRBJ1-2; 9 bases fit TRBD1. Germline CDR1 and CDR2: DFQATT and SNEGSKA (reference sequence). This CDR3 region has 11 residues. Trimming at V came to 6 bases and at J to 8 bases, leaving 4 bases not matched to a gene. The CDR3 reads CSAGTGLGYTF. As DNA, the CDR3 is TGCAGTGCCGGGACAGGGTTAGGCTACACCTTC.

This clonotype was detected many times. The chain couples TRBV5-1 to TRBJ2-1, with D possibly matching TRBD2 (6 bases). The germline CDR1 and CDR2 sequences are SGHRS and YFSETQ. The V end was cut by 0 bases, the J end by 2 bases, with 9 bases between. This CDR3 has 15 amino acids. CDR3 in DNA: TGCGCCAGCAGCTTGGCGGGGGAACCCTACAATGAGCAGTTCTTC. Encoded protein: CASSLAGEPYNEQFF.

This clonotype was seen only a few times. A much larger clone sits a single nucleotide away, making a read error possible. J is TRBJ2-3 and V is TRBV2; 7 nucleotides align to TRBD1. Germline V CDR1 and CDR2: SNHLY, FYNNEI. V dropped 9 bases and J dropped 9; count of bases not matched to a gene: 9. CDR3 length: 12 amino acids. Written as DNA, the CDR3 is TGTGCCAGTGGTTACCCAGGGGGAACGCAGTATTTT. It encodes CASGYPGGTQYF.